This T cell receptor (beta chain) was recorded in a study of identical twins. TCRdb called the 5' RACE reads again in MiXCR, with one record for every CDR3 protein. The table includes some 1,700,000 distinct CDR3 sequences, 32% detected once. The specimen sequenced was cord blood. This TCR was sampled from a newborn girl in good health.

The CDR3 reads CASGFISVMNTEAFF. CDR3 bases: TGTGCCAGCGGGTTTATCTCCGTTATGAACACTGAAGCTTTCTTT. This rearrangement joins TRBV7-7 to TRBJ1-1; D is unclear. The CDR3 contains 15 residues. The V gene lost 8 bases and the J gene lost 0 bases, with 16 bases spanning the gap. From germline, CDR1 is SSHAT and CDR2 FNYEAQ (reference sequence).